This T cell receptor (beta chain) was captured in a study of T cell responses to AZD1222 COVID-19 vaccine. Study-wide results and caveats: Clonal diversity was possibly underestimated; the donors were predominantly white British and more often female. Repertoire sampling happened only post peak T cell response. Elevations in Spike-specific TCR breadth and depth followed administration of two AZD1222 doses.

Some second doses came at about 4 weeks and others at about 12 weeks; these were pooled. The CDR3 covers 15 residues. V shed 4 bases and J 2 bases; nucleotides not matched to a gene: 3. Germline values: CDR1 SGHNT, CDR2 YYREEE (reference sequence). TCRdb's table, derived via immunoSEQ multiplex PCR, lists solely in-frame clones and lacks some. The sample yields 100,000 to 150,000 clones, around 90% seen once. Note on this clone: The antigen is not known.

The specimen comprised peripheral blood, sampled 28 days after the second AZD1222 dose. This TCR was sampled from an adult who received the AZD1222 COVID-19 vaccine. The chain has TRBV5-4 and TRBJ2-2, with 9 bases aligning to TRBD2. The chain's CDR3 is CASSPLAGNTGELFF. The CDR3, as DNA: TGTGCCAGCAGCCCCCTAGCGGGAAACACCGGGGAGCTGTTTTTT.